What follows are 12 T cell receptor beta chains derived from one specimen sequenced in a study of cytomegalovirus exposure and HLA in healthy donors. In the PCR, 60 Vbeta and 13 Jbeta primers were used. Generated by immunoSEQ multiplex PCR, the TCRdb table keeps only in-frame clones and is missing some. The sample has over 75,000 clones; approximately 9% are singletons. Source material: PBMCs. Source of these receptors: a man aged 50 to 60 in good health and CMV-seropositive.

This clone was counted only a few times. This chain links TRBV4-2 with TRBJ1-1, with a possible D match to TRBD1 (6 bases). Looked up from germline, CDR1 is LGHNA and CDR2 is YNFKEQ. The CDR3 extends over 15 amino acids. Trimming took off 4 bases at V and 1 base at J, with 13 bases between the two ends. The CDR3, as DNA: TGTGCCAGCAGCCTGGACAGAACCTCGAACACTGAAGCTTTCTTT. The encoded protein is CASSLDRTSNTEAFF.

The chain is built from TRBV5-1 and TRBJ2-1, with a weak D call TRBD2 (7 bases). Germline V CDR1 and CDR2: SGHRS, YFSETQ. V was pared by 4 bases and J by 9 bases, with 29 bases between. CDR3 length: 18 amino acids. CDR3 loop: CASSIGGRGTPRKGEQFF. The CDR3 DNA reads as TGCGCCAGCAGCATCGGGGGGCGTGGGACCCCGCGAAAGGGTGAGCAGTTCTTC.

In this sample, this clone turned up a few times. This chain uses TRBV4-3 with TRBJ2-1; D is uncertain. Germline V gene data show CDR1 as LGHNA and CDR2 as YSLEER. The CDR3 is 15 amino acids. Trimming removed 1 base at V and 7 bases at J, with 14 bases between. The CDR3 loop is CASSQGARVRNEQFF. In nucleotides, the CDR3 is TGCGCCAGCAGCCAAGGGGCTCGTGTAAGGAATGAGCAGTTCTTC.

Only a few counts were recorded for this clone. The V call is TRBV9, the J call TRBJ2-1; 7 bases line up with TRBD2. CDR3 length: 15 amino acids. V shed 2 bases and J 0 bases; nucleotides not matched to a gene: 2. Germline CDR1 is SGDLS and CDR2 is YYNGEE. DNA of the CDR3: TGTGCCAGCAGCGTGGGGGGGAACTCCTACAATGAGCAGTTCTTC. Protein product: CASSVGGNSYNEQFF.

In its sample, this clone was seen a few times. The chain links TRBV7-2 to TRBJ2-6, with D perhaps matching TRBD1 (5 bases). Germline V gene sequence: CDR1 SGHTA, CDR2 FQGNSA. The CDR3 has 17 residues. Trimming pared 0 bases from V and 0 bases from J, leaving 9 bases between. Here the CDR3 DNA reads TGTGCCAGCAGCTTAGCGTCAGGGCGCTCTGGGGCCAACGTCCTGACTTTC. Its protein is CASSLASGRSGANVLTF.

Only a few counts were recorded for this clone. This chain joins TRBV2 and TRBJ2-1, with 9 positions matching TRBD2. This CDR3 has 15 residues. V was pared by 7 bases and J by 4 bases, with 8 bases of the junction left unmatched. CDR1 and CDR2 (germline): SNHLY, FYNNEI. The CDR3 coding sequence is TGTGCCAGCAACGGGAATAGCGGGAGTTACAATGAGCAGTTCTTC. Protein sequence: CASNGNSGSYNEQFF.

The table lists this clone with a few counts. The chain recombines TRBV28 with TRBJ1-5; 8 bases are shared with TRBD1. V was pared by 5 bases and J by 0 bases, with 6 bases of the junction left unmatched. Looked up from germline, CDR1 is MDHEN and CDR2 is SYDVKM. The CDR3 has 16 residues. The CDR3 DNA is TGTGCCAGCAGTGGACAGGGTTTTCGTAGCAATCAGCCCCAGCATTTT. Translating gives CASSGQGFRSNQPQHF.

This clone was seen a few times. V is TRBV4-1 and J is TRBJ1-5, with D possibly TRBD1 on 6 matching bases. The germline V and J ends were trimmed by 5 bases and 2 bases, with 16 bases remaining between them. There are 16 residues in the CDR3. Germline CDR1 is MGHRA and CDR2 is YSYEKL. The CDR3 region is CASSMGQGQGNQPQHF. DNA for the CDR3: TGCGCCAGCAGCATGGGGCAGGGGCAAGGCAATCAGCCCCAGCATTTT.

The genes are TRBV28 and TRBJ1-1, with unresolved D. CDR1 is MDHEN, CDR2 SYDVKM, per germline. The CDR3 is 14 amino acids. Deletions cut 7 bases from V and 1 base from J, with 13 bases between. In DNA, the CDR3 is TGTGCCAGCAACCCCGACTGGTGGAACACTGAAGCTTTCTTT. Protein product: CASNPDWWNTEAFF.

This clone turned up a few times. CDR3 residues: CAWGGDRGSDEQYF. The CDR3 region has the DNA TGTGCCTGGGGGGGGGACAGGGGGTCCGACGAGCAGTACTTC. This chain connects TRBV30 to TRBJ2-7, with 11 positions matching TRBD1. The CDR3 spans 14 residues. V lost 5 bases and J lost 5; bases outside the gene matches: 8. Germline V gene sequence: CDR1 GTSNPN, CDR2 SVGIG (reference sequence).

This clone was counted a few times. This chain uses TRBV27 with TRBJ1-4; D perhaps matches TRBD1 (6 bases). Germline-derived CDR1 and CDR2 are MNHEY and SMNVEV (reference sequence). The CDR3 is made up of 15 amino acids. V was pared by 5 bases and J by 0 bases, with 10 bases between. The CDR3 region has the DNA TGTGCCAGCAGTCTACGACAGGCAACTAATGAAAAACTGTTTTTT. This gives the protein CASSLRQATNEKLFF.

The chain joins TRBV29-1 to TRBJ1-1, with a possible D match to TRBD1 (6 bases). The CDR3 is 13 residues long. Trimming cost V 4 bases and J 4 bases, with 13 bases left between them. CDR1 and CDR2 (germline): SQVTM, ANQGSEA. Here the CDR3 DNA reads TGCAGCGTTGTTGGGGGCTTTGGCACTGAAGCTTTCTTT. This encodes CSVVGGFGTEAFF. Combining the CDR3 with reference TRBV29-1 and TRBJ1-1 gives the whole variable domain SAVISQKPSRDICQRGTSLTIQCQVDSQVTMMFWYRQQPGQSLTLIATANQGSEATYESGFVIDKFPISRPNLTFSTLTVSNMSPEDSSIYLCSVVGGFGTEAFFGQGTRLTVV.